The rows below give T cell receptor beta chains drawn from one sample of a study of T cells in Graves' hyperthyroidism and ophthalmopathy. One entry per CDR3 protein results from TCRdb running MiXCR on the multiplex PCR reads. This table holds hundreds of thousands of distinct CDR3 sequences, around 21% found once. The specimen sequenced was blood. Receptors originate from a man younger than 40 with Graves' ophthalmopathy. CDR3s include the opening cysteine and the closing phenylalanine or tryptophan. D genes are given only for firm matches. Size is stated for part of the rows, as once, few or many counts, or as a class when the clone is expanded.

d_gene | j_gene | abundance | v_gene | CDR3aa | CDR3nt
NA | TRBJ2-1 | NA | TRBV29-1 | CSVGNNNEQFF | TGCAGCGTTGGTAACAACAATGAGCAGTTCTTC
TRBD2 | TRBJ2-5 | NA | TRBV9 | CASSSSGRNQETQCF | TGTGCCAGCAGCTCTAGCGGGAGGAATCAAGAGACCCAGTGCTTC
NA | TRBJ1-5 | many | TRBV30 | CAWSPQNNQPQHF | TGTGCCTGGAGTCCGCAAAACAATCAGCCCCAGCATTTT
NA | TRBJ2-7 | NA | TRBV5-1 | CASSDSVEQYF | TGCGCCAGCTCGGACAGTGTCGAGCAGTACTTC
TRBD1 | TRBJ2-7 | NA | TRBV4-3 | CASSQANRGFVYEQYF | TGCGCCAGCAGCCAAGCCAACAGGGGCTTTGTGTACGAGCAGTACTTC
TRBD1 | TRBJ1-1 | NA | TRBV18 | CASSPFQQGTDTEAFF | TGTGCCAGCTCACCATTCCAACAGGGGACGGACACTGAAGCTTTCTTT
NA | TRBJ2-7 | many | TRBV30 | CAWGRTTYEQYF | TGTGCCTGGGGACGGACTACCTACGAGCAGTACTTC
NA | TRBJ2-5 | few | TRBV7-3 | CASSLEKWETQYF | TGTGCCAGCAGCTTAGAAAAGTGGGAGACCCAGTACTTC
NA | TRBJ2-5 | few | TRBV9 | CASSGSGRETQYF | TGTGCCAGCAGCGGTAGCGGTAGGGAGACCCAGTACTTC
NA | TRBJ2-5 | many | TRBV30 | CAWSVGQETQYF | TGTGCCTGGAGTGTTGGCCAAGAGACCCAGTACTTC
TRBD2 | TRBJ2-7 | NA | TRBV6-5 | CASSYTSSGSKIPYEQYF | TGTGCCAGCAGTTACACGTCTAGCGGGAGCAAAATTCCCTACGAGCAGTACTTC
TRBD1 | TRBJ2-1 | NA | TRBV6-1 | CASSPSGRGLNEQFF | TGTGCCAGCAGCCCCTCGGGCAGGGGGCTCAATGAGCAGTTCTTC
TRBD2 | TRBJ2-3 | NA | TRBV28 | CASRDGTTVPTDTQYF | TGTGCCAGCAGAGATGGGACTACCGTTCCCACAGATACGCAGTATTTT
TRBD2 | TRBJ2-7 | many | TRBV6-1 | CASSDTGTSYEQYF | TGTGCCAGCAGTGACACCGGGACTAGCTACGAGCAGTACTTC
NA | TRBJ2-1 | NA | TRBV9 | CASSVAAGHEQFF | TGTGCCAGCAGCGTAGCGGCAGGCCACGAGCAGTTCTTC
TRBD1 | TRBJ1-6 | NA | TRBV12-3/TRBV12-4 | CASSLAGQDNSPLHF | TGTGCCAGCAGTTTAGCCGGACAGGACAATTCACCCCTCCACTTT
NA | TRBJ2-7 | NA | TRBV30 | CAWSVPRDEQYF | TGTGCCTGGAGTGTACCGAGGGACGAGCAGTACTTC
NA | TRBJ2-2 | few | TRBV19 | CASSSWTANTGELFF | TGTGCCAGTAGTAGCTGGACAGCGAACACCGGGGAGCTGTTTTTT
NA | TRBJ2-4 | many | TRBV30 | CAWSVAEIGTKNIQYF | TGTGCCTGGTCCGTGGCCGAAATTGGAACCAAAAACATTCAGTACTTC
NA | TRBJ2-7 | few | TRBV3-1 | CASSQVGWAEGSFDEQYF | TGTGCCAGCAGCCAAGTCGGCTGGGCGGAGGGGTCCTTCGACGAGCAGTACTTC
NA | TRBJ1-2 | many | TRBV2 | CASSGMKAQAPYNYGYTF | TGTGCCAGCAGTGGGATGAAGGCCCAAGCCCCCTATAACTATGGCTACACCTTC
NA | TRBJ2-3 | NA | TRBV3-1 | CASSPKEGRPDTQYF | TGTGCCAGCAGCCCCAAGGAGGGGAGGCCAGATACGCAGTATTTT
NA | TRBJ2-5 | few | TRBV20-1 | CSAREVARSLAQYF | TGCAGTGCTAGAGAGGTAGCTCGGTCTTTGGCCCAGTACTTC
TRBD1 | TRBJ2-7 | NA | TRBV20-1 | CSARRDRGPEQYF | TGCAGTGCTAGAAGGGACAGGGGTCCCGAGCAGTACTTC
NA | TRBJ2-7 | few | TRBV27 | CASMGGAPYEQYF | TGTGCCAGCATGGGGGGGGCCCCCTACGAGCAGTACTTC
NA | TRBJ2-7 | NA | TRBV7-9 | CASSVWLEQYF | TGTGCCAGCAGCGTGTGGCTCGAGCAGTACTTC
NA | TRBJ2-7 | NA | TRBV4-3 | CASSQDTGRTRYEQYF | TGCGCCAGCAGCCAAGACACGGGTCGGACGCGGTACGAGCAGTACTTC
NA | TRBJ1-6 | NA | TRBV6-2/TRBV6-3 | CASSPEGGPNSPLHF | TGTGCCAGCAGCCCGGAGGGAGGGCCTAATTCACCCCTCCACTTT
NA | TRBJ2-1 | NA | TRBV18 | CASSPPVVEDNEQFF | TGTGCCAGCTCACCACCGGTGGTGGAGGACAATGAGCAGTTCTTC
NA | TRBJ1-3 | many | TRBV2 | CASSGQQGVGNTIYF | TGTGCCAGCAGTGGGCAACAGGGAGTCGGAAACACCATATATTTT
NA | TRBJ2-4 | few | TRBV28 | CASSLRGLLAKNIQYF | TGTGCCAGCAGTTTGAGAGGGCTCCTAGCCAAAAACATTCAGTACTTC
TRBD1 | TRBJ1-5 | few | TRBV20-1 | CSALDRDSNQPQHF | TGCAGTGCCCTGGACAGGGATAGCAATCAGCCCCAGCATTTT
NA | TRBJ2-1 | NA | TRBV9 | CASNAGPPHNEQFF | TGTGCCAGCAACGCTGGGCCTCCGCACAATGAGCAGTTCTTC
TRBD2 | TRBJ2-3 | few | TRBV3-1 | CASSQDVSGAGTDTQYF | TGTGCCAGCAGCCAAGATGTTAGCGGGGCGGGGACAGATACGCAGTATTTT
TRBD2 | TRBJ2-5 | many | TRBV7-9 | CASSGLAGVQETQYF | TGTGCCAGCAGCGGGCTAGCGGGAGTGCAAGAGACCCAGTACTTC
TRBD2 | TRBJ2-7 | NA | TRBV20-1 | CSARDSGGGAYEQYF | TGCAGTGCTAGAGATAGCGGGGGGGGGGCCTACGAGCAGTACTTC
TRBD1 | TRBJ2-1 | many | TRBV27 | CASSPRTGDNEQFF | TGTGCCAGCAGTCCCAGGACAGGGGACAATGAGCAGTTCTTC